The sequence of this T cell receptor (beta chain) was determined in a study of T cell clonality in common variable immunodeficiency. General study points: Fewer deletions and N-nucleotide insertions were reportedly seen in common variable immunodeficiency TCR beta sequences. T cell subpopulation sequencing would be needed to explain CVID clonality. Shared TCRbeta clones were fewer between CVID subjects than controls.

Comments on this clone: The antigen is unknown. The read finishes 3 residues shy of the CDR3 end, and the germline J gene is used to complete it.

Using immunoSEQ multiplex PCR, the repertoire was profiled, and TCRdb retains in-frame clones only, with some absent. The data list 50,000 to 70,000 clones, none observed once; over 0.8% falls to the top ten. Germline V gene data show CDR1 as MNHNS and CDR2 as SASEGT. The CDR3 totals 15 residues. The chain carries TRBV6-1 and TRBJ2-3; D is possibly TRBD1 (5 bases). This clonotype was obtained from a person between 18 and 75 years old in good health. What was sequenced was peripheral blood mononuclear cells. CDR3 amino acids: CASSESRAGNQPQYF. The CDR3 bases that were read are TGTGCCAGCAGTGAATCCAGGGCTGGCAATCAGCCG.